What follows is one TCR beta chain and its context. Its antigen is currently unknown. The junction differs from germline at one of its ends, possibly a read error. RNA transcripts yielded amplified TCR beta CDR3 regions. The library came from an HTBI-primed first-round RT-PCR and a second-round multiplex PCR. TCRdb re-analysed the multiplex PCR reads in MiXCR, keeping a single row per CDR3 protein. The data show 1 million to 1.3 million distinct CDR3 sequences, with about 36% seen just once and roughly 10% held by the top ten. This sample is drawn from a study of Graves' ophthalmopathy and Graves' hyperthyroidism. Findings and limits, study-wide: Both a roughly 68% sensitivity and an approximately 72% specificity characterized the model's predictions of ophthalmopathy progression. Ophthalmopathy cases were distinguished from stable hyperthyroidism by a 13-signature model, reaching 87.88% sensitivity and approximately 81% specificity.

There are 11 residues in the CDR3. Germline lookup yields CDR1 SGHDT and CDR2 YYEEEE. Sample: peripheral blood or thyroid tissue (not recorded which). The TCR sequence derives from an adult man with Graves' hyperthyroidism. The chain is built from TRBV5-6 and TRBJ1-2, with D perhaps TRBD1 (6 bases). The CDR3 DNA reads TGTGCCACCAGCTTGAGGGGGGGCTACACCTTC. It translates to CATSLRGGYTF.